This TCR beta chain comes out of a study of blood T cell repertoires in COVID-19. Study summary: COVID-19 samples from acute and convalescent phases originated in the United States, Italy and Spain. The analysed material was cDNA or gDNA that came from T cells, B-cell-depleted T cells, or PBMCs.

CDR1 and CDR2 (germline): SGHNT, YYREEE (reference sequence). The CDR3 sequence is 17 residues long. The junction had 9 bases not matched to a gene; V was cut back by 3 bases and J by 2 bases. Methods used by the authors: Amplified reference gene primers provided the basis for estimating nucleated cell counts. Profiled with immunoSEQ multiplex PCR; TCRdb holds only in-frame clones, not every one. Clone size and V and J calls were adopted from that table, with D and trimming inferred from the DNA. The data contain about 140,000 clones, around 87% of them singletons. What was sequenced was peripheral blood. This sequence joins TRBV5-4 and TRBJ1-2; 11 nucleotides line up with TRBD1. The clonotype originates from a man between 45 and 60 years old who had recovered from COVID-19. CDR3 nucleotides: TGTGCCAGCAGCTCGTCCAGTCGGACAGGGGGCAACTATGGCTACACCTTC. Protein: CASSSSSRTGGNYGYTF.